The 10 T cell receptor beta chains reported below all come from one sample, sequenced in a study of OX40 agonist ivuxolimab in advanced cancers. Assay: immunoSEQ multiplex PCR; the TCRdb copy retains only in-frame clones and omits some. The sample yields 37,000 or so clones, more than 75% seen once. Source: CD4+ or CD8+ T cells sorted from blood, taken in a trial of the OX40 agonist ivuxolimab. These receptors all stem from an adult with an advanced solid tumor such as melanoma, head and neck, liver or kidney cancer.

The chain joins TRBV7-3 to TRBJ1-1; unclear D gene. This CDR3 has 15 residues. Looked up from germline, CDR1 is SGHTA and CDR2 is FQGTGA. Deletions cut 2 bases from V and 2 bases from J, with 12 bases between. Here the CDR3 reads CASSLGAVVNTEAFF. The CDR3 nucleotides are TGTGCCAGCAGCTTAGGAGCAGTGGTAAACACTGAAGCTTTCTTT.

J is TRBJ1-1 and V is TRBV4-3, with a tentative D call TRBD1 (6 bases). Trimming removed 1 base at V and 1 base at J, with 7 bases between. The CDR3 is 14 amino acids. Germline V CDR1 and CDR2: LGHNA, YSLEER. The DNA for the CDR3 is TGCGCCAGCAGCCAAGGAGGGGGGAACACTGAAGCTTTCTTT. Its protein product is CASSQGGGNTEAFF.

The rearrangement links TRBV9 to TRBJ1-1, with 10 bases aligning to TRBD1. The CDR3 totals 15 residues. Germline CDR1 is SGDLS and CDR2 is YYNGEE. Losses at the gene ends were 4 bases for V and 6 bases for J; bases not matched to a gene: 9. The CDR3, as DNA: TGTGCCAGCAGCTTCCGGGACAGGGGTATTTCTGAAGCTTTCTTT. It translates to CASSFRDRGISEAFF. The entire variable domain, with the rest obtained from reference TRBV9 and TRBJ1-1, is as follows: DSGVTQTPKHLITATGQRVTLRCSPRSGDLSVYWYQQSLDQGLQFLIQYYNGEERAKGNILERFSAQQFPDLHSELNLSSLELGDSALYFCASSFRDRGISEAFFGQGTRLTVV.

V is TRBV7-9 and J is TRBJ2-2; either TRBD1 or TRBD2 may fit D (5 bases each). V was cut by 8 bases and J by 1 base, with 11 bases left in between. CDR1 is SEHNR and CDR2 is FQNEAQ in the germline V gene (reference sequence). This CDR3 spans 14 amino acids. Here the CDR3 reads CASLPRGNTGELFF. CDR3 nucleotide sequence: TGTGCCAGCCTCCCGAGGGGGAACACCGGGGAGCTGTTTTTT. The full variable domain, in which reference TRBV7-9 and TRBJ2-2 provide the parts outside the CDR3, is DTGVSQNPRHKITKRGQNVTFRCDPISEHNRLYWYRQTLGQGPEFLTYFQNEAQLEKSRLLSDRFSAERPKGSFSTLEIQRTEQGDSAMYLCASLPRGNTGELFFGEGSRLTVL.

V gene TRBV6-5 combines with J gene TRBJ2-2; 9 positions match TRBD1. Trimming removed 5 bases from V and 3 bases from J; junction bases left unmatched: 1. Germline-derived CDR1 and CDR2 are MNHEY and SVGAGI. There are 14 residues in the CDR3. The CDR3 is CASSDRGYTGELFF. CDR3 in DNA: TGTGCCAGCAGTGACAGGGGGTACACCGGGGAGCTGTTTTTT.

This chain joins TRBV27 and TRBJ2-7; 10 positions match TRBD2. V lost 5 bases to trimming and J lost 4 bases; unmatched junction nucleotides: 14. The CDR3 covers 17 residues. Germline CDR1 is MNHEY and CDR2 is SMNVEV (reference sequence). CDR3 DNA sequence: TGTGCCAGCAGTCTTCTAACGAGCGGGGGGGCCTTGTACGAGCAGTACTTC. Encoded protein: CASSLLTSGGALYEQYF.

As for this clone: A junction boundary mismatches the germline segment, possibly from a read error. This chain joins TRBV7-2 and TRBJ1-4; D not certain. Per germline, CDR1 SGHTA and CDR2 FQGNSA. CDR3 size: 14 residues. CDR3 protein: CASSQVMFWRRLFF. CDR3 nucleotide sequence: TGCGCCAGCAGCCAAGTCATGTTTTGGAGGCGGCTGTTTTTT.

The V and J genes are TRBV19 and TRBJ1-1, with D hard to call. Germline V lookup: CDR1 LNHDA, CDR2 SQIVND (reference sequence). The CDR3 spans 14 residues. V was cut by 1 base and J by 6 bases, with 12 bases left in between. This CDR3 reads CASSIGSSAAEAFF. The CDR3 DNA follows: TGTGCCAGTAGTATAGGAAGTAGCGCCGCTGAAGCTTTCTTT. The variable domain in full, with the rest retrieved from reference TRBV19 and TRBJ1-1, is DGGITQSPKYLFRKEGQNVTLSCEQNLNHDAMYWYRQDPGQGLRLIYYSQIVNDFQKGDIAEGYSVSREKKESFPLTVTSAQKNPTAFYLCASSIGSSAAEAFFGQGTRLTVV.

This sequence joins TRBV6-5 and TRBJ1-2; the D is unclear. The CDR3 has 14 amino acids. V lost 0 bases and J 2 bases, leaving 7 bases between the germline ends. Germline CDR1 is MNHEY and CDR2 is SVGAGI. The CDR3 DNA is TGTGCCAGCAGTTACTCAAGGGAGAACTATGGCTACACCTTC. It specifies CASSYSRENYGYTF.

The gene calls are TRBV9 and TRBJ2-7; D might be TRBD1 or TRBD2, each matching 5 bases. V was pared by 7 bases and J by 2 bases, with 13 bases between. Germline V gene lookup returns CDR1 SGDLS and CDR2 YYNGEE. CDR3 length: 13 residues. The CDR3 DNA reads as TGTGCCAGCTCGGGGCTGAATACCTACGAGCAGTACTTC. Its protein product is CASSGLNTYEQYF.